These 26 T cell receptor beta chains were all obtained from the same sample, sequenced in a study of T cell responses to AZD1222 COVID-19 vaccine. TCRdb's table, derived via immunoSEQ multiplex PCR, lists solely in-frame clones and lacks some. The table lists some 62,000 clones, more than 70% of them singletons. The input for sequencing was peripheral blood, taken on day 0 of AZD1222 vaccination. The receptors originated from an adult in good health.

The rearrangement joins TRBV5-1 to TRBJ2-2, with TRBD1 matching 9 bases. The germline V gene has CDR1 SGHRS and CDR2 YFSETQ. This CDR3 region has 15 residues. With V trimmed by 4 bases and J by 4 bases, 5 bases remained unmatched. The CDR3 DNA is TGCGCCAGCAGCCCCCGGGACAGGGTCACCGGGGAGCTGTTTTTT. It yields the protein CASSPRDRVTGELFF.

This clone is hyperexpanded by share. The chain joins TRBV14 to TRBJ1-2; D gene unclear. V lost 0 bases to trimming and J lost 8 bases, with 10 bases between them. Germline V gene data show CDR1 as SGHDN and CDR2 as FVKESK. The CDR3 is 13 residues long. The CDR3 region has the DNA TGTGCCAGCAGCCAAGATAGGAGAGGCGGCTACACCTTC. Its translation is CASSQDRRGGYTF. Full variable domain (missing parts from reference TRBV14 and TRBJ1-2): EAGVTQFPSHSVIEKGQTVTLRCDPISGHDNLYWYRRVMGKEIKFLLHFVKESKQDESGMPNNRFLAERTGGTYSTLKVQPAELEDSGVYFCASSQDRRGGYTFGSGTRLTVV.

The gene calls are TRBV27 and TRBJ1-5, with D possibly matching TRBD1 (5 bases). Germline V gene sequence: CDR1 MNHEY, CDR2 SMNVEV (reference sequence). V dropped 1 base and J dropped 8 bases, with 9 bases sitting between them. This CDR3 comprises 13 residues. Here the CDR3 reads CASSLWGGKPQHF. Written as DNA, the CDR3 is TGTGCCAGCAGTTTATGGGGGGGGAAGCCCCAGCATTTT.

The CDR3 region has the DNA TGTGCCAGCTCACCGGCAAGCGGGGCACTCAATGAGCAGTTCTTC. This gives the protein CASSPASGALNEQFF. The rearrangement links TRBV18 to TRBJ2-1; TRBD2 agrees at 7 bases. CDR3 length: 15 residues. V gave up 3 bases and J gave up 6 bases; unmatched junction bases: 8. In germline, CDR1 is KGHSH, CDR2 LQKENI. Looking up the rest from reference TRBV18 and TRBJ2-1 gives the full variable domain: NAGVMQNPRHLVRRRGQEARLRCSPMKGHSHVYWYRQLPEEGLKFMVYLQKENIIDESGMPKERFSAEFPKEGPSILRIQQVVRGDSAAYFCASSPASGALNEQFFGPGTRLTVL.

This chain connects TRBV30 to TRBJ2-2; a possible D gene is TRBD1 (6 bases). V was cut by 2 bases and J by 6 bases, with 19 bases left in between. CDR3 size: 16 residues. Germline values: CDR1 GTSNPN, CDR2 SVGIG (reference sequence). The CDR3, as DNA: TGTGCCTGGAGTCCCCCCGGGACACTCGGGGCCGGGGAGCTGTTTTTT. Translated: CAWSPPGTLGAGELFF. The entire variable domain, with the rest obtained from reference TRBV30 and TRBJ2-2, is as follows: SQTIHQWPATLVQPVGSPLSLECTVEGTSNPNLYWYRQAAGRGLQLLFYSVGIGQISSEVPQNLSASRPQDRQFILSSKKLLLSDSGFYLCAWSPPGTLGAGELFFGEGSRLTVL.

This chain joins TRBV30 and TRBJ1-2, with D possibly TRBD1 on 6 matching bases. Germline V gene sequence: CDR1 GTSNPN, CDR2 SVGIG (reference sequence). The germline V and J ends were trimmed by 2 bases and 7 bases, with 23 bases remaining between them. This CDR3 comprises 16 residues. CDR3 coding DNA: TGTGCCTGGAGTAGTACAGGGAGCGGGGGGGTCTCTGGCTACACCTTC. Translated: CAWSSTGSGGVSGYTF. The complete variable domain, with remaining parts taken from reference TRBV30 and TRBJ1-2, reads SQTIHQWPATLVQPVGSPLSLECTVEGTSNPNLYWYRQAAGRGLQLLFYSVGIGQISSEVPQNLSASRPQDRQFILSSKKLLLSDSGFYLCAWSSTGSGGVSGYTFGSGTRLTVV.

Only one count was recorded for this clone. V usage is TRBV19 and J usage is TRBJ2-2, with 8 bases lining up with TRBD1. The CDR3 runs to 18 residues. After removal of 2 bases from V and 5 bases from J, the junction contained 13 bases not matched to a gene. The germline V gene encodes CDR1 LNHDA and CDR2 SQIVND (reference sequence). CDR3 in DNA: TGTGCCAGTAGTATATTCGGGGTTCGGCAGGGGGCAACCGGGGAGCTGTTTTTT. Residues: CASSIFGVRQGATGELFF.

The chain is built from TRBV5-4 and TRBJ1-1, with D possibly TRBD1 on 5 matching bases. CDR3 length: 14 residues. V lost 1 base and J lost 5, with 12 bases in between. Germline loops: CDR1 SGHNT, CDR2 YYREEE (reference sequence). DNA of the CDR3: TGTGCCAGCAGCTTGCAGGGAATGGGGACTGAAGCTTTCTTT. Translated, it gives CASSLQGMGTEAFF.

The chain recombines TRBV12-3 or TRBV12-4 with TRBJ2-7, with a possible D match to TRBD2 (5 bases). The CDR3 runs to 11 residues. V was trimmed by 4 bases and J by 5 bases, leaving 6 bases between them. CDR3 sequence (DNA): TGTGCCAGCAGTTCGGGGAACGAGCAGTACTTC. Amino acid sequence: CASSSGNEQYF.

The CDR3 DNA follows: TGTGCCAGCAGTTACGTTAGCGGGGGGGCCGGGAATGAGCAGTTCTTC. The encoded protein is CASSYVSGGAGNEQFF. The chain joins TRBV6-5 to TRBJ2-1, with 11 bases lining up with TRBD2. The V gene's germline CDR1 is MNHEY and CDR2 SVGAGI. The V segment lost 2 bases and the J segment 7 bases; nucleotides outside the gene matches: 7. The CDR3 runs to 16 residues.

This clone was seen a handful of times. The J gene is TRBJ1-5, the V gene TRBV4-1, with TRBD1 matching over 8 bases. The ends lost 4 bases at V and 11 bases at J; junction bases unmatched: 13. This CDR3 spans 15 amino acids. Per the germline V gene, CDR1 is MGHRA and CDR2 is YSYEKL. The CDR3 DNA is TGCGCCAGCAGCCTCGGCGGGACAGGCTGGGGTGCCCAGCATTTT. It specifies CASSLGGTGWGAQHF.

This chain connects TRBV18 to TRBJ2-2, with D possibly TRBD2 on 7 matching bases. The CDR3 spans 17 residues. Germline V gives CDR1 KGHSH, CDR2 LQKENI. Trimming pared 1 base from V and 1 base from J, leaving 13 bases between. CDR3 in DNA: TGTGCCAGCTCACCACGGCCAGGGGAGGGGAACACCGGGGAGCTGTTTTTT. As protein: CASSPRPGEGNTGELFF.

In this sample, this clone turned up a few times. The chain recombines TRBV27 with TRBJ2-7; TRBD1 aligns across 11 bases. The CDR3 consists of 17 residues. With 6 bases clipped from V and 6 bases from J, the junction kept 16 bases outside the gene matches. Germline CDR1 reads MNHEY; CDR2 reads SMNVEV (reference sequence). The CDR3 reads CASSPGISGQGVFEQYF. The CDR3 DNA reads as TGTGCCAGCAGCCCAGGGATCTCGGGACAGGGGGTATTCGAGCAGTACTTC.

This clone was seen just once. The chain employs TRBV11-2 and TRBJ1-5, with D uncertain. CDR3 length: 13 amino acids. The V end lost 4 bases, the J end lost 0 bases, and 4 bases lay between the germline ends. Looked up from germline, CDR1 is SGHAT and CDR2 is FQNNGV. The CDR3 loop reads CASSWGSNQPQHF. DNA of the CDR3: TGTGCCAGCAGCTGGGGTAGCAATCAGCCCCAGCATTTT.

The gene calls are TRBV6-5 and TRBJ1-5; D gene ambiguous. V was pared by 5 bases and J by 5 bases, with 10 bases between. The germline gives CDR1 MNHEY, CDR2 SVGAGI. The CDR3 is made up of 13 amino acids. The CDR3 here is CASSRWVDQPQHF. DNA for the CDR3: TGTGCCAGCAGTCGTTGGGTAGATCAGCCCCAGCATTTT.

This chain uses TRBV3-1 (or the pseudogene TRBV3-2) with TRBJ2-3; 7 bases match TRBD2. Germline V gene data show CDR1 as LGHDT and CDR2 as YNNKEL (reference sequence). The V gene end was trimmed by 4 bases and the J gene end by 2 bases; junction bases not matched to a gene: 6. The CDR3 consists of 15 residues. The CDR3 DNA reads TGTGCCAGCAGCCCTTCTAGCGGTCCCACAGATACGCAGTATTTT. This gives the protein CASSPSSGPTDTQYF.

V and J are TRBV18 and TRBJ1-1, with 12 bases identical to TRBD1. Germline trimming cut 6 bases from V and 7 bases from J; bases unmatched to any gene: 9. Germline assignment: CDR1 KGHSH and CDR2 LQKENI. The CDR3 runs 15 residues. In DNA form, the CDR3 reads TGTGCCAGCTCCATTGGGACAGGGGGCTTGGGTGAAGCTTTCTTT. Translation: CASSIGTGGLGEAFF.

As concerns this clone: At one end, the junction sequence differs from germline, possibly due to a read error. Other DNA sequences in this sample translate to the same CDR3. The chain employs TRBV28 and TRBJ2-7; possibly TRBD1 for D (6 bases). This CDR3 has 15 residues. Germline lookup yields CDR1 MDHEN and CDR2 SYDVKM. CDR3 sequence reads: CASSLLRDNSYEQYF. In DNA, the CDR3 is TGTGCCAGCAGTTTGCTCCGGGACAACTCCTACGAGCAGTATTTC.

In its sample, this clone was seen a few times. The chain links TRBV3-1 (or the pseudogene TRBV3-2) to TRBJ1-1, with D possibly TRBD1 on 5 matching bases. Trimming took off 7 bases at V and 1 base at J, with 22 bases between the two ends. Per the germline V gene, CDR1 is LGHDT and CDR2 is YNNKEL (reference sequence). The CDR3 extends over 17 amino acids. The CDR3 nucleotides are TGTGCCAGCACCCTTGGGCAGGCAAAAAGGGGGAACACTGAAGCTTTCTTT. Translating gives CASTLGQAKRGNTEAFF.

CDR3 protein: CASSFRPGGSEAFF. CDR3 bases: TGTGCCAGCAGCTTTCGTCCAGGGGGCTCTGAAGCTTTCTTT. The chain links TRBV7-6 to TRBJ1-1; 8 positions match TRBD1. With 3 bases clipped from V and 6 bases from J, the junction kept 6 bases outside the gene matches. Per germline, CDR1 SGHVS and CDR2 FNYEAQ. CDR3 length: 14 amino acids. Full variable domain (rest looked up from reference TRBV7-6 and TRBJ1-1): GAGVSQSPRYKVTKRGQDVALRCDPISGHVSLYWYRQALGQGPEFLTYFNYEAQQDKSGLPNDRFSAERPEGSISTLTIQRTEQRDSAMYRCASSFRPGGSEAFFGQGTRLTVV.

CDR3 amino acids: CASSAGGGLTYEQYF. The CDR3 DNA reads TGTGCCAGCAGCGCTGGGGGGGGACTTACCTACGAGCAGTACTTC. The chain recombines TRBV9 with TRBJ2-7, with TRBD2 matching 7 bases. This CDR3 has 15 residues. Germline CDR1 is SGDLS and CDR2 is YYNGEE. V shed 3 bases and J 2 bases; nucleotides not matched to a gene: 8.

The J gene is TRBJ2-7, the V gene TRBV5-4, with 7 bases that match TRBD2. V trimming: 2 bases; J trimming: 2 bases; junction bases outside the gene matches: 4. Germline values: CDR1 SGHNT, CDR2 YYREEE (reference sequence). CDR3 length equals 14 residues. The CDR3 region has the DNA TGTGCCAGCAGCTTAGGACTAGACCCCTACGAGCAGTACTTC. It encodes CASSLGLDPYEQYF.

Only a few counts were recorded for this clone. The chain employs TRBV5-1 and TRBJ2-3, with 9 bases matching TRBD2. J lost 0 bases, V lost 0 bases, and 8 bases had no gene match. Looked up from germline, CDR1 is SGHRS and CDR2 is YFSETQ. This CDR3 contains 18 residues. In DNA, the CDR3 is TGCGCCAGCAGCTTGGAGCGGGGGGCCTCTCCTAGCACAGATACGCAGTATTTT. Protein: CASSLERGASPSTDTQYF.

The chain recombines TRBV11-3 with TRBJ1-4; tentative D call: TRBD1 (5 bases). The V end lost 2 bases, the J end lost 5 bases, and 18 bases lay between the germline ends. This CDR3 has 17 amino acids. Looked up from germline, CDR1 is SGHNT and CDR2 is YENEEA. The CDR3 loop is CASSLHRRGGKNEKLFF. The CDR3 coding sequence is TGTGCCAGCAGCTTACATCGCCGCGGGGGAAAAAATGAAAAACTGTTTTTT.

The V and J genes are TRBV7-9 and TRBJ1-1; a possible D gene is TRBD1 (6 bases). V was shortened by 4 bases and J by 11 bases, with 20 bases between the two germline ends. There are 14 residues in the CDR3. The germline gives CDR1 SEHNR, CDR2 FQNEAQ (reference sequence). In DNA, the CDR3 is TGTGCCAGCAGCTCTGCCACAGGGCCCCTTCGCGCTTTCTTT. Its protein is CASSSATGPLRAFF.

The chain combines TRBV6-2 or TRBV6-3 with TRBJ1-1; D is ambiguous. Per the germline V gene, CDR1 is MNHEY and CDR2 is SVGEGT. The CDR3 sequence is 11 residues long. Trimming stripped 6 bases from V and 10 bases from J, with 12 bases between. The CDR3 reads CASSATGGAFF. The DNA for the CDR3 is TGTGCCAGCAGCGCCACCGGCGGAGCTTTCTTT.